The clone carrying this T cell receptor (beta chain) has more than one count but fewer than ten. Its target is unknown. The junction does not match germline at one end; this may be a read error. This sample stems from a study of T-cell reconstitution after alpha-beta-depleted transplantation in children. Findings of the study overall: At around two months after transplant, the alpha-beta T cells were reportedly derived from several hundred expanded clones that came from non-depleted graft cells.

The CDR3 length is 18 residues. Library preparation (for TCRbeta) was performed with unique molecular identifiers. One entry per CDR3 protein, called by TCRdb with MiXCR from the PCR reads. The sample consists of around 210,000 distinct CDR3 sequences, roughly 7.1% of them appearing once. Sequenced here: PBMCs, sampled before TCRalphabeta/CD19-depleted stem cell transplant. The chain is built from TRBV12-3 or TRBV12-4 and TRBJ2-3; 9 nucleotides align to TRBD1. This receptor was taken from a boy younger than 10 with acute lymphoblastic leukemia, due to receive a stem cell transplant. CDR3 DNA: TGTACCAGCAGTTTAGCGCGGGGGACAGGGTGGGCACAAGATACGCAGTATTTT. Its translation is CTSSLARGTGWAQDTQYF.